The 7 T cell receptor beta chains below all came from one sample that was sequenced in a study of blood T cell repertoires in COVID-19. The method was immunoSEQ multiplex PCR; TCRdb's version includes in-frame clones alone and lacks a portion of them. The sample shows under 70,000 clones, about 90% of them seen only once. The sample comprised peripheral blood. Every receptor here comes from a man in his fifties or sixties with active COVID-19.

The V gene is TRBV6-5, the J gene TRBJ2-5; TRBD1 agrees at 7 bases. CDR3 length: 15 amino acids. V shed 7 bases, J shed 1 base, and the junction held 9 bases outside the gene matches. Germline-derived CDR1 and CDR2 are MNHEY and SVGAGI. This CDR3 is CASNDLGGGQETQYF. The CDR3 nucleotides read TGTGCCAGCAACGACCTAGGGGGCGGCCAAGAGACCCAGTACTTC.

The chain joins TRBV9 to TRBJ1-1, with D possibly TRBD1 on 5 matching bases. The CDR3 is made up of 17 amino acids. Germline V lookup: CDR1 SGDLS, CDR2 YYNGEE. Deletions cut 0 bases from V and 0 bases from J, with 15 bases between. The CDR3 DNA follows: TGTGCCAGCAGCGTAGACCCAGGAGGGGCCATGAACACTGAAGCTTTCTTT. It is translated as CASSVDPGGAMNTEAFF.

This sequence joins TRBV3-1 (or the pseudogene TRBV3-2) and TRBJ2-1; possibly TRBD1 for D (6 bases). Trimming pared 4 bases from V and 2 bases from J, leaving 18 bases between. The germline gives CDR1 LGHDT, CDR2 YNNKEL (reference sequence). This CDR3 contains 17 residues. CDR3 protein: CASSRGGLRDTYNEQFF. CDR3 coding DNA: TGTGCCAGCAGCCGGGGCGGTTTACGGGACACCTACAATGAGCAGTTCTTC.

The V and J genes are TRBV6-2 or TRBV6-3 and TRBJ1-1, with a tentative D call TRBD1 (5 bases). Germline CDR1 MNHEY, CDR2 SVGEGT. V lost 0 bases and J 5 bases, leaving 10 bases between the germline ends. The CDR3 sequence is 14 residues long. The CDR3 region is CASSYSGGRTEAFF. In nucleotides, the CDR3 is TGTGCCAGCAGTTACTCGGGGGGGAGGACTGAAGCTTTCTTT.

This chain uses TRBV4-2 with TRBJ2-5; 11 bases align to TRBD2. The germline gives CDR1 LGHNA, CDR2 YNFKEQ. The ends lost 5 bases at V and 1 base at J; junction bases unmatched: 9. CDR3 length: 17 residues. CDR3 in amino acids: CASSYRGLAVIQETQYF. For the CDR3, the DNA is TGTGCCAGCAGCTACCGGGGACTAGCGGTAATCCAAGAGACCCAGTACTTC.

The CDR3 reads CASSPGLVPYNEQFF. The CDR3 DNA follows: TGTGCCAGCAGCCCCGGACTAGTTCCCTACAATGAGCAGTTCTTC. This chain links TRBV14 with TRBJ2-1; 7 nucleotides line up with TRBD2. Germline V CDR1 and CDR2: SGHDN, FVKESK. This CDR3 contains 15 residues. The ends lost 4 bases at V and 2 bases at J; junction bases unmatched: 5.

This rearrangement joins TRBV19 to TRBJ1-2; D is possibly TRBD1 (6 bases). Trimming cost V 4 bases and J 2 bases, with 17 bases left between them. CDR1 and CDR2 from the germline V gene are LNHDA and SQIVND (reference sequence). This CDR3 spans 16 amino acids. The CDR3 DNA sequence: TGTGCCAGTAGTAAGATCTCGGGCAGGGGAAACTATGGCTACACCTTC. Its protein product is CASSKISGRGNYGYTF.